These T cell receptor beta chains were read from a single sample in a study of T cell responses to AZD1222 COVID-19 vaccine. Clones were sequenced by immunoSEQ multiplex PCR, and TCRdb holds only the in-frame ones, with some missing. The sample has some 64,000 clones, less than 90% seen once; the top ten hold 17%. This sample comprised peripheral blood, obtained on day 0 of AZD1222 vaccination. These receptors all come from an adult in good health. Each CDR3 is given without its conserved first and last residue. The order of the fields is V gene, J gene, D gene, CDR3 protein. D genes are given only for firm matches.

v_gene: TRBV9
j_gene: TRBJ1-3
d_gene: NA
CDR3aa: ASSVGSEGLGNTIY

v_gene: TRBV3-1/TRBV3-2
j_gene: TRBJ1-2
d_gene: NA
CDR3aa: ASSQVSYYGYT

v_gene: TRBV12-3/TRBV12-4
j_gene: TRBJ1-2
d_gene: NA
CDR3aa: ASSLNRSYGYT

v_gene: TRBV6-6
j_gene: TRBJ1-1
d_gene: TRBD1
CDR3aa: ASSRQGLNTEAF

v_gene: TRBV28
j_gene: TRBJ2-5
d_gene: NA
CDR3aa: ASSHPRAQAETQY

v_gene: TRBV11-3
j_gene: TRBJ2-7
d_gene: NA
CDR3aa: ASSLDTWAYEQY

v_gene: TRBV19
j_gene: TRBJ1-1
d_gene: NA
CDR3aa: ASSWDLNTEAF

v_gene: TRBV19
j_gene: TRBJ2-5
d_gene: NA
CDR3aa: ASSSQETQY

v_gene: TRBV7-3
j_gene: TRBJ2-1
d_gene: TRBD2
CDR3aa: ASSSTGGAAVGEQF

v_gene: TRBV7-2
j_gene: TRBJ1-5
d_gene: TRBD1
CDR3aa: ASSLVWTGDQPQH

v_gene: TRBV11-3
j_gene: TRBJ2-1
d_gene: TRBD2
CDR3aa: ASSITSGMRNEQF

v_gene: TRBV12-3/TRBV12-4
j_gene: TRBJ1-2
d_gene: NA
CDR3aa: ASSSGPYGYT

v_gene: TRBV19
j_gene: TRBJ1-6
d_gene: NA
CDR3aa: ASSIRGRSYNSPLH

v_gene: TRBV5-8
j_gene: TRBJ2-2
d_gene: TRBD2
CDR3aa: ASSLAIGGRIDTGELF

v_gene: TRBV27
j_gene: TRBJ1-2
d_gene: NA
CDR3aa: ASSLGQGRGYT

v_gene: TRBV29-1
j_gene: TRBJ1-3
d_gene: NA
CDR3aa: SGGPGAGNTIY

v_gene: TRBV6-2/TRBV6-3
j_gene: TRBJ1-1
d_gene: NA
CDR3aa: ASSKIQNTEAF

v_gene: TRBV5-4
j_gene: TRBJ1-1
d_gene: NA
CDR3aa: ASSLVHPNTEAF

v_gene: TRBV2
j_gene: TRBJ2-7
d_gene: NA
CDR3aa: ASSDKRVQGYEQY

v_gene: TRBV6-5
j_gene: TRBJ1-5
d_gene: NA
CDR3aa: ASSYLLQPQH

v_gene: TRBV2
j_gene: TRBJ1-2
d_gene: NA
CDR3aa: ASTGERVYGYT

v_gene: TRBV6-5
j_gene: TRBJ1-2
d_gene: NA
CDR3aa: ASSSGAANYGYT

v_gene: TRBV9
j_gene: TRBJ2-5
d_gene: NA
CDR3aa: ASSAPQGTMQETQY

v_gene: TRBV7-9
j_gene: TRBJ2-7
d_gene: NA
CDR3aa: ASSLLNERIEQY

v_gene: TRBV11-2
j_gene: TRBJ1-3
d_gene: NA
CDR3aa: ASSDTRGPSGNTIY

v_gene: TRBV5-1
j_gene: TRBJ2-3
d_gene: NA
CDR3aa: ASGREGQSTDTQY

v_gene: TRBV7-3
j_gene: TRBJ2-1
d_gene: TRBD1
CDR3aa: ASSLTGGQNEQF

v_gene: TRBV27
j_gene: TRBJ2-6
d_gene: NA
CDR3aa: ATAAGGANVLT

v_gene: TRBV27
j_gene: TRBJ2-7
d_gene: NA
CDR3aa: ASSLSGPSSYSYEQY

v_gene: TRBV19
j_gene: TRBJ2-2
d_gene: NA
CDR3aa: ASTRATGLPGELF

v_gene: TRBV3-1/TRBV3-2
j_gene: TRBJ1-4
d_gene: NA
CDR3aa: ASSQLAVNEKLF

v_gene: TRBV19
j_gene: TRBJ2-5
d_gene: NA
CDR3aa: ASSMGGQFQETQY

v_gene: TRBV19
j_gene: TRBJ2-7
d_gene: TRBD1
CDR3aa: ATRTGPGYEQY

v_gene: TRBV5-1
j_gene: TRBJ1-5
d_gene: NA
CDR3aa: ASSDGRKDQPQH

v_gene: TRBV5-1
j_gene: TRBJ2-7
d_gene: TRBD2
CDR3aa: ASRRWEGSYEQY

v_gene: TRBV11-2
j_gene: TRBJ2-7
d_gene: NA
CDR3aa: ASSPDRFYEQY

v_gene: TRBV5-4
j_gene: TRBJ1-2
d_gene: NA
CDR3aa: ASSTPDSSNYGYT

v_gene: TRBV6-5
j_gene: TRBJ1-6
d_gene: NA
CDR3aa: ASSYSWDADSPLH

v_gene: TRBV4-1
j_gene: TRBJ2-5
d_gene: TRBD2
CDR3aa: ASSGASGQEETQY

v_gene: TRBV7-3
j_gene: TRBJ2-1
d_gene: NA
CDR3aa: ASSSQGGEQF

v_gene: TRBV11-2
j_gene: TRBJ2-3
d_gene: NA
CDR3aa: ASSLDALGPDTQY

v_gene: TRBV12-3/TRBV12-4
j_gene: TRBJ2-7
d_gene: TRBD1
CDR3aa: ASSRDRGREQY

v_gene: TRBV23-1
j_gene: TRBJ1-1
d_gene: NA
CDR3aa: ASSQSRGTNTEAF

v_gene: TRBV3-1/TRBV3-2
j_gene: TRBJ2-2
d_gene: NA
CDR3aa: ASSEGVILNTGELF

v_gene: TRBV13
j_gene: TRBJ1-1
d_gene: NA
CDR3aa: ASSLAPPSTTEAF

v_gene: TRBV3-1/TRBV3-2
j_gene: TRBJ1-2
d_gene: NA
CDR3aa: ASSQAVTIGYT

v_gene: TRBV10-1
j_gene: TRBJ2-3
d_gene: NA
CDR3aa: ASSESGVNTQY

v_gene: TRBV11-2
j_gene: TRBJ2-5
d_gene: TRBD2
CDR3aa: ASSWGGQETQY

v_gene: TRBV19
j_gene: TRBJ2-5
d_gene: NA
CDR3aa: ASRAQRHQETQY